This T cell receptor beta chain was captured in a study of T cells in Graves' hyperthyroidism and ophthalmopathy. This clonotype was seen at least ten times. From RNA transcripts, TCR beta CDR3 regions were amplified. HTBI primers were employed in a first-round RT-PCR of the TCR CDR3. Each CDR3 protein gets one entry after TCRdb re-called the multiplex PCR reads with MiXCR. Of under 400,000 distinct CDR3 sequences detected, less than 20% appear once; the ten largest clones hold roughly 25%. Lactation, pregnancy, other autoimmune disease or uncontrolled infection led to exclusion of patients. Sampled blood dates from first hyperthyroidism diagnosis, and it precedes any ophthalmopathy symptoms. Per the germline V gene, CDR1 is DFQATT and CDR2 is SNEGSKA (reference sequence). The CDR3 spans 14 residues. The V gene lost 3 bases and the J gene lost 5 bases, with 14 bases spanning the gap.

This receptor was taken from a woman aged 18-29 years with Graves' hyperthyroidism that later progressed to Graves' ophthalmopathy. The J gene is TRBJ2-1, the V gene TRBV20-1, with D hard to call. Material: blood. CDR3 loop: CSASLAPTNNEQFF. The CDR3 DNA reads as TGCAGTGCTAGCCTGGCTCCCACCAACAATGAGCAGTTCTTC.